Following are 27 T cell receptor beta chains from one sample sequenced in a study of cytomegalovirus exposure and HLA in healthy donors. Vbeta (60) and Jbeta (13) primers were used in the PCR. The table came from immunoSEQ multiplex PCR; TCRdb's copy has only in-frame clones and leaves some out. The sample lists 55,000 to 70,000 clones; 74% were seen once. Sample: PBMCs. Every receptor here comes from a woman aged 55 to 70 in good health and CMV-seropositive.

The genes are TRBV14 and TRBJ2-7; 10 nucleotides align to TRBD1. After removal of 4 bases from V and 6 bases from J, the junction contained 9 bases not matched to a gene. Germline CDR1 is SGHDN and CDR2 is FVKESK. The CDR3 contains 15 residues. The CDR3 DNA reads as TGTGCCAGCAGCCGCCGGACAGGGGGAAGGAGCGAGCAGTACTTC. It encodes CASSRRTGGRSEQYF. Full variable domain (outside the CDR3, taken from reference TRBV14 and TRBJ2-7): EAGVTQFPSHSVIEKGQTVTLRCDPISGHDNLYWYRRVMGKEIKFLLHFVKESKQDESGMPNNRFLAERTGGTYSTLKVQPAELEDSGVYFCASSRRTGGRSEQYFGPGTRLTVT.

This clone was seen only once. This chain joins TRBV5-6 and TRBJ1-2, with D perhaps TRBD1 (6 bases). Trimming took 4 bases from V and 6 from J, leaving 19 bases between them. The CDR3 runs 15 residues. Germline assignment: CDR1 SGHDT and CDR2 YYEEEE. The CDR3 sequence is CASSRGQTSLHGYTF. In DNA, the CDR3 is TGTGCCAGCAGCCGGGGGCAGACTAGCCTACATGGCTACACCTTC. Full variable domain (outside the CDR3, taken from reference TRBV5-6 and TRBJ1-2): DAGVTQSPTHLIKTRGQQVTLRCSPKSGHDTVSWYQQALGQGPQFIFQYYEEEERQRGNFPDRFSGHQFPNYSSELNVNALLLGDSALYLCASSRGQTSLHGYTFGSGTRLTVV.

The chain joins TRBV27 to TRBJ2-2; TRBD2 is a possible D gene (7 bases). The V end lost 7 bases, the J end lost 0 bases, and 9 bases lay between the germline ends. The CDR3 totals 14 residues. Germline V gene sequence: CDR1 MNHEY, CDR2 SMNVEV (reference sequence). Written as DNA, the CDR3 is TGTGCCAGCAAGGGGGGGTCGAACACCGGGGAGCTGTTTTTT. As protein: CASKGGSNTGELFF.

The J gene is TRBJ1-1, the V gene TRBV21-1; TRBD1, the table's D call, was not compared with the DNA. TRBV21-1 has pseudogene status. CDR3 length equals 14 residues. The CDR3 nucleotides are TGTGCCAGCAGCCCACAAAGGGCAGGGATTGGAGCTTTCTTT. Amino acids: CASSPQRAGIGAFF.

V gene TRBV18 combines with J gene TRBJ1-5, with 10 bases aligning to TRBD1. CDR3 length: 14 amino acids. Looked up from germline, CDR1 is KGHSH and CDR2 is LQKENI. V shed 5 bases and J 6 bases; nucleotides not matched to a gene: 4. The CDR3 sequence is CASSMTGGGQPQHF. The CDR3 DNA sequence: TGTGCCAGCTCAATGACAGGGGGCGGTCAGCCCCAGCATTTT.

The chain has TRBV19 and TRBJ2-5; tentatively, D is TRBD1 (6 bases). V was shortened by 1 base and J by 1 base, with 10 bases between the two germline ends. The germline V gene encodes CDR1 LNHDA and CDR2 SQIVND (reference sequence). This CDR3 region has 15 residues. The CDR3 sequence: CASSIVGRGQETQYF. Written as DNA, the CDR3 is TGTGCCAGTAGTATAGTTGGCAGGGGCCAAGAGACCCAGTACTTC.

The chain carries TRBV5-1 and TRBJ1-1; the D gene is possibly TRBD1 (5 bases). Germline V CDR1 and CDR2: SGHRS, YFSETQ. This CDR3 comprises 12 residues. V was cut by 6 bases and J by 1 base, with 7 bases left in between. This chain's CDR3 is CASKQENTEAFF. Here the CDR3 DNA reads TGCGCCAGCAAACAGGAGAACACTGAAGCTTTCTTT. Supplemented by reference TRBV5-1 and TRBJ1-1, the full variable domain reads KAGVTQTPRYLIKTRGQQVTLSCSPISGHRSVSWYQQTPGQGLQFLFEYFSETQRNKGNFPGRFSGRQFSNSRSEMNVSTLELGDSALYLCASKQENTEAFFGQGTRLTVV.

The chain joins TRBV5-1 to TRBJ1-2; a weak D match, TRBD1 (6 bases). The CDR3 extends over 17 amino acids. Germline CDR1 SGHRS, CDR2 YFSETQ. V lost 2 bases, J lost 1 base, and 18 bases lay in between. The CDR3 DNA reads as TGCGCCAGCAGCTTAGCCCCCGGGACAAACGATAACTATGGCTACACCTTC. Translated, it gives CASSLAPGTNDNYGYTF.

There are a few counts of this clone. The rearrangement joins TRBV7-9 to TRBJ1-1; D is perhaps TRBD1 (5 bases). CDR1 is SEHNR and CDR2 is FQNEAQ in the germline V gene (reference sequence). This CDR3 has 11 residues. The germline V and J ends were trimmed by 1 base and 13 bases, with 10 bases remaining between them. CDR3 in amino acids: CASSLGREDFF. The CDR3 nucleotides read TGTGCCAGCAGCTTAGGCAGGGAGGATTTCTTT. The whole variable domain, filled in from reference TRBV7-9 and TRBJ1-1, reads DTGVSQNPRHKITKRGQNVTFRCDPISEHNRLYWYRQTLGQGPEFLTYFQNEAQLEKSRLLSDRFSAERPKGSFSTLEIQRTEQGDSAMYLCASSLGREDFFGQGTRLTVV.

V is TRBV6-1 and J is TRBJ2-7; D gene unclear. From germline, CDR1 is MNHNS and CDR2 SASEGT. The length of the CDR3 is 15 residues. V dropped 5 bases and J dropped 0 bases, with 14 bases sitting between them. The CDR3 here is CASSPWAARSYEQYF. The CDR3 nucleotides read TGTGCCAGCAGTCCCTGGGCAGCCCGCTCCTACGAGCAGTACTTC.

This chain links TRBV10-3 with TRBJ2-7; possibly TRBD2 for D (5 bases). Germline loops: CDR1 ENHRY, CDR2 SYGVKD. This CDR3 has 14 residues. V was pared by 6 bases and J by 6 bases, with 18 bases between. CDR3 DNA: TGTGCCATCAGAAAAGACGGAGCAGGAGGCGAGCAGTACTTC. It yields the protein CAIRKDGAGGEQYF.

V is TRBV5-1 and J is TRBJ2-3, with D tentatively TRBD2 (7 bases). Germline-derived CDR1 and CDR2 are SGHRS and YFSETQ. CDR3 size: 16 residues. Trimming removed 3 bases at V and 0 bases at J, with 14 bases between. The DNA of the CDR3 is TGCGCCAGCAGCTCAACAGGGAGGGGGAGCACAGATACGCAGTATTTT. It specifies CASSSTGRGSTDTQYF.

The CDR3 bases are TGCGCCAGCAGCTTGGAGCCAGGGGTAACTGAAGCTTTCTTT. This codes for CASSLEPGVTEAFF. This rearrangement joins TRBV5-1 to TRBJ1-1, with a weak D call TRBD1 (6 bases). V lost 0 bases to trimming and J lost 5 bases, with 11 bases between them. Per the germline V gene, CDR1 is SGHRS and CDR2 is YFSETQ. The CDR3 covers 14 residues. The variable domain in full, completed from reference TRBV5-1 and TRBJ1-1, reads KAGVTQTPRYLIKTRGQQVTLSCSPISGHRSVSWYQQTPGQGLQFLFEYFSETQRNKGNFPGRFSGRQFSNSRSEMNVSTLELGDSALYLCASSLEPGVTEAFFGQGTRLTVV.

This clone was seen a handful of times. This rearrangement joins TRBV5-6 to TRBJ1-5, with no clear D. The CDR3 consists of 12 residues. Germline CDR1 SGHDT, CDR2 YYEEEE. With 3 bases removed from V and 7 bases from J, the gap between germline ends came to 8 bases. Written as DNA, the CDR3 is TGTGCCAGCAGCTCTGGGAGCCAGCCCCAGCATTTT. As protein: CASSSGSQPQHF.

The V gene is TRBV2, the J gene TRBJ2-4, with D perhaps TRBD2 (5 bases). The V and J ends lost 0 bases and 3 bases respectively, with 9 bases between them. There are 15 residues in the CDR3. Germline values: CDR1 SNHLY, CDR2 FYNNEI. CDR3 bases: TGTGCCAGCAGTGAAGCGGGAGTGGGCAAAAACATTCAGTACTTC. This sequence encodes CASSEAGVGKNIQYF.

The V call is TRBV27, the J call TRBJ1-3; tentative D call: TRBD1 (5 bases). Germline V gives CDR1 MNHEY, CDR2 SMNVEV (reference sequence). CDR3 length: 15 amino acids. The ends were cut back, 3 bases at V and 1 base at J, with 10 bases in the middle. In DNA, the CDR3 is TGTGCCAGCAGTTTTGCCAGGGAATCTGGAAACACCATATATTTT. Protein product: CASSFARESGNTIYF.

For the CDR3, the DNA is TGCGCCAGCAGCCGGACGAGAGGGACCTACGAGCAGTACTTC. Translated: CASSRTRGTYEQYF. This chain joins TRBV10-1 and TRBJ2-7, with D perhaps TRBD2 (5 bases). V was clipped by 6 bases and J by 2 bases, with 14 bases between them. The CDR3 contains 14 residues. Germline CDR1 and CDR2: WNHNN and SYGVQD (reference sequence).

This clone appeared a single time. This chain links TRBV30 with TRBJ2-3, with TRBD1 matching 7 bases. The CDR3 length is 14 residues. V trimming: 0 bases; J trimming: 3 bases; junction bases outside the gene matches: 3. Germline lookup yields CDR1 GTSNPN and CDR2 SVGIG (reference sequence). The CDR3 protein is CAWSVQGWTDTQYF. The CDR3 bases are TGTGCCTGGAGTGTACAGGGGTGGACAGATACGCAGTATTTT.

This clone was found a few times. This chain links TRBV6-1 with TRBJ1-5; D remains unclear. Germline CDR1 is MNHNS and CDR2 is SASEGT. This CDR3 is built from 10 residues. V shed 5 bases and J shed 11 bases, with 7 bases lying between them. In DNA, the CDR3 is TGTGCCAGCAGTCAGGATACCCAGCATTTT. This sequence encodes CASSQDTQHF.

The chain is built from TRBV6-5 and TRBJ2-3, with D tentatively TRBD2 (6 bases). CDR1 and CDR2 from the germline V gene are MNHEY and SVGAGI. The CDR3 spans 11 residues. V lost 5 bases and J 9 bases, leaving 9 bases between the germline ends. The chain's CDR3 is CASSPGGTQYF. The CDR3 DNA reads as TGTGCCAGCAGTCCTGGGGGGACGCAGTATTTT.

The chain uses TRBV6-5 and TRBJ2-3, with 7 bases identical to TRBD2. The V and J ends lost 2 bases and 6 bases, in that order; junction bases with no gene match: 5. The germline gives CDR1 MNHEY, CDR2 SVGAGI. This CDR3 spans 14 amino acids. The CDR3 here is CASSYAGVGDTQYF. CDR3 nucleotides: TGTGCCAGCAGTTACGCGGGAGTGGGGGATACGCAGTATTTT.

The chain couples TRBV6-5 to TRBJ2-7, with TRBD2 matching 12 bases. Trimming at V came to 0 bases and at J to 4 bases, leaving 1 base not matched to a gene. The CDR3 covers 15 residues. Germline V gene data show CDR1 as MNHEY and CDR2 as SVGAGI. Written as DNA, the CDR3 is TGTGCCAGCAGTTACTCGACTAGCGGGAGATACGAGCAGTACTTC. Translated, it gives CASSYSTSGRYEQYF.

This clone was seen just once. The CDR3, as DNA: TGCAGTATCAAGACGGGGAATAGCAATCAGCCCCAGCATTTT. Its translation: CSIKTGNSNQPQHF. This chain connects TRBV29-1 to TRBJ1-5; D is undetermined. The CDR3 contains 14 residues. CDR1 SQVTM and CDR2 ANQGSEA come from the germline V gene.

This clone has more than one count but fewer than ten. V usage is TRBV6-1 and J usage is TRBJ2-7; TRBD2 matches at 10 bases. The V gene end was trimmed by 4 bases and the J gene end by 3 bases; junction bases not matched to a gene: 6. The CDR3 is 15 residues long. Looked up from germline, CDR1 is MNHNS and CDR2 is SASEGT. CDR3: CASSALIAGGYEQYF. The CDR3, as DNA: TGTGCCAGCAGTGCTCTTATAGCGGGGGGCTACGAGCAGTACTTC.

J is TRBJ1-1 and V is TRBV6-4, with a tentative D call TRBD1 (5 bases). The CDR3 runs to 12 residues. Germline V gives CDR1 MRHNA, CDR2 SNTAGT. The ends were cut back, 11 bases at V and 6 bases at J, with 16 bases in the middle. The CDR3 coding sequence is TGTGCCTCCCGCAGGGAAAAAGCTGAAGCTTTCTTT. Amino acids: CASRREKAEAFF.

This chain connects TRBV7-9 to TRBJ2-1, with D perhaps TRBD2 (5 bases). Germline V gives CDR1 SEHNR, CDR2 FQNEAQ (reference sequence). The CDR3 length is 15 residues. Trimming removed 5 bases at V and 7 bases at J, with 18 bases between. Written as DNA, the CDR3 is TGTGCCAGCAGCCTCCTCTTCGGGGTAGGGAATGAGCAGTTCTTC. This codes for CASSLLFGVGNEQFF.

Details on this clone: This is likely a read error, given that the CDR3 carries no conserved phenylalanine or tryptophan at its end. This rearrangement joins TRBV14 to TRBJ2-3, with 8 positions matching TRBD2. Germline V gene lookup returns CDR1 SGHDN and CDR2 FVKESK. The CDR3 totals 16 residues. Trimming took 1 base from V and 6 from J; bases not matched to a gene: 9. In DNA form, the CDR3 reads TGTGCCAGCAGCCAAGCTAGAAAGCGGGAGTGGGATACGCAGTATGTT. Its protein is CASSQARKREWDTQYV.